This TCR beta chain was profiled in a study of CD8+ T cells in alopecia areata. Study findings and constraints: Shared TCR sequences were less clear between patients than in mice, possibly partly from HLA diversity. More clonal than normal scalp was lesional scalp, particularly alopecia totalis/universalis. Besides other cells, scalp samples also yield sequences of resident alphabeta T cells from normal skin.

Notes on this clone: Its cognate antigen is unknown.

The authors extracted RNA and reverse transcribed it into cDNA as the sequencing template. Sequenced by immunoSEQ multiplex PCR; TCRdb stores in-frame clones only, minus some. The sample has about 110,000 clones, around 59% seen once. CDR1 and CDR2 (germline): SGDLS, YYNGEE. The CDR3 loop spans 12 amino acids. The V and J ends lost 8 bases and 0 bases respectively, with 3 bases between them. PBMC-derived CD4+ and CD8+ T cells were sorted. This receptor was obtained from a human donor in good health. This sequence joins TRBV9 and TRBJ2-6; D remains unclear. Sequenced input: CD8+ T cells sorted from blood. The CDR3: CASGSGANVLTF. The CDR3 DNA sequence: TGTGCCAGTGGCTCTGGGGCCAACGTCCTGACTTTC.